The entry below describes one TCR beta chain. The CDR3 totals 12 residues. Germline values: CDR1 MGHRA, CDR2 YSYEKL. Trimming removed 0 bases from V and 7 bases from J, with 6 bases in between. This sample was taken from a study of Ad26.COV2.S vaccination and SARS-CoV-2 variants. TCRdb's table, derived via immunoSEQ multiplex PCR, lists solely in-frame clones and lacks some. The table records approximately 500,000 clones, 70% to 90% of them present only once. As for treatment: 15 to 20 received Ad26.COV2.S at low or high dose, single or two shots; 5 received placebo; per-sample allocation not given. Day 63 after the first injection of vaccine or placebo was the sampling time.

Source: peripheral blood, taken in a trial of Ad26.COV2.S vaccine versus placebo. The chain links TRBV4-1 to TRBJ2-5, with D unclear. The sequence was obtained from a person aged 18-65 years who received the Ad26.COV2.S COVID-19 vaccine or a placebo. The DNA for the CDR3 is TGCGCCAGCAGCCAAGATCCCGGGACCCAGTACTTC. It codes for CASSQDPGTQYF.